Sequencing of this TCR beta chain was carried out in a study of T cell responses to AZD1222 COVID-19 vaccine. The overall study: The study pooled second doses at about 4 or about 12 weeks.

TCRdb's table, derived via immunoSEQ multiplex PCR, lists solely in-frame clones and lacks some. The table shows approximately 70,000 clones, with roughly four fifths occurring only once. Germline V CDR1 and CDR2: SGHTA, FQGNSA. The CDR3 is 15 residues long. The J segment lost 4 bases and the V segment lost 2 bases, leaving 6 bases of the junction unmatched. The input for sequencing was peripheral blood, taken on day 0 of AZD1222 vaccination. This TCR derives from an adult in good health. The chain joins TRBV7-2 to TRBJ2-3; 7 positions agree with TRBD1. This CDR3 reads CASSLQQGSSDTQYF. The DNA for the CDR3 is TGTGCCAGCAGCTTACAACAGGGGTCTTCAGATACGCAGTATTTT.